Below, 3 T cell receptor beta chains from the same sample are listed, as sequenced in a study of post-analysis software for immune sequencing data. Study-level results: Higher frequency in patients than in controls was seen for about five TRBV segments, with TRBV5-6, TRBV5-1 and TRBV20-1 among them.

Researchers reported that TCR beta cDNA libraries carried unique molecular identifiers. TCRdb re-called the PCR reads through MiXCR, storing one row per CDR3 protein. The repertoire holds hundreds of thousands of distinct CDR3 sequences, with approximately 30% as singletons. These receptors are not linked to any known antigen. The sample consisted of blood. The receptor source for this set is a girl aged 5-17 years with multiple sclerosis.

V usage is TRBV20-1 and J usage is TRBJ2-5, with D possibly being TRBD1 (6 bases). CDR3 length: 13 amino acids. Deletions cut 6 bases from V and 4 bases from J, with 15 bases between. CDR1 and CDR2 from the germline V gene are DFQATT and SNEGSKA (reference sequence). The CDR3 sequence: CSASATGLETQYF. CDR3 DNA: TGCAGTGCCAGCGCCACAGGGTTAGAGACCCAGTACTTC.

The chain recombines TRBV20-1 with TRBJ1-2; D is unclear. V was pared by 1 base and J by 4 bases, with 10 bases between. The germline gives CDR1 DFQATT, CDR2 SNEGSKA (reference sequence). CDR3 size: 13 residues. Here the CDR3 DNA reads TGCAGTGCTAGAGTTGCCTCTGGCTATGGCTACACCTTC. As protein: CSARVASGYGYTF.

The chain carries TRBV5-1 and TRBJ1-6; D is uncertain. The CDR3 loop spans 15 amino acids. CDR1 and CDR2 from the germline V gene are SGHRS and YFSETQ. V lost 0 bases to trimming and J lost 7 bases, with 11 bases between them. This CDR3 reads CASSLVGEGNSPLHF. Here the CDR3 DNA reads TGCGCCAGCAGCTTGGTCGGGGAGGGAAATTCACCCCTCCACTTT.